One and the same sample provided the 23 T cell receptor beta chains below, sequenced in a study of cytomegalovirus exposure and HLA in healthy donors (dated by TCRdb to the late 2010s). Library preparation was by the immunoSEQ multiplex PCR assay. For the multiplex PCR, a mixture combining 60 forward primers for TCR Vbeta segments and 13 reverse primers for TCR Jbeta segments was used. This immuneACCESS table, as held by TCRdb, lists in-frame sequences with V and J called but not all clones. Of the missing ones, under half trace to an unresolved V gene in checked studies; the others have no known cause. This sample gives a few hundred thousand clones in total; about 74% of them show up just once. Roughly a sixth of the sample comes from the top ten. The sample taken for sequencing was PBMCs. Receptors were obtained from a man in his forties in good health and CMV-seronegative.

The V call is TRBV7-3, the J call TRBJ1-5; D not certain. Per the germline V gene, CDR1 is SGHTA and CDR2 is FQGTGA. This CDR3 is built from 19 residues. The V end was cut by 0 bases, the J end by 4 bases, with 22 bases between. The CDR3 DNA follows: TGTGCCAGCAGCTTAACGAGGCAGAGAGGAACCTTTTGGAATCAGCCCCAGCATTTT. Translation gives CASSLTRQRGTFWNQPQHF.

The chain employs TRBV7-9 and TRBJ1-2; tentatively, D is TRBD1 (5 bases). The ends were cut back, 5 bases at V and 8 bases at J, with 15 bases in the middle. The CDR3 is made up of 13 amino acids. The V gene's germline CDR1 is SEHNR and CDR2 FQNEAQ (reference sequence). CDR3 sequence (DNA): TGTGCCAGCAGCCTGGGGCGTTCAGCCGGCTACACCTTC. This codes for CASSLGRSAGYTF.

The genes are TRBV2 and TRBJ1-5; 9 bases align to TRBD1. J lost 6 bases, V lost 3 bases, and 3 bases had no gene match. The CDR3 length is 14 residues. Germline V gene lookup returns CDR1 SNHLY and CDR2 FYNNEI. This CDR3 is CASSDTGGRQPQHF. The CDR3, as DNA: TGTGCCAGCAGTGACACAGGGGGCCGTCAGCCCCAGCATTTT.

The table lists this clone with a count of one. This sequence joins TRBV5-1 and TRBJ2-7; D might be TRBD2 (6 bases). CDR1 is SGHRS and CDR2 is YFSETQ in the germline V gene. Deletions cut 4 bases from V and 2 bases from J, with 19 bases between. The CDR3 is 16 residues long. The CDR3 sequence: CASSPEPSTGAYEQYF. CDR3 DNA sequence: TGCGCCAGCAGCCCGGAGCCCTCGACGGGGGCCTACGAGCAGTACTTC.

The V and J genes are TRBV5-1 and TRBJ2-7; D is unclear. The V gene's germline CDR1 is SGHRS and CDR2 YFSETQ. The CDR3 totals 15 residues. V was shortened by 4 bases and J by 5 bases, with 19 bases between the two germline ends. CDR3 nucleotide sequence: TGCGCCAGCAGCGACTCCGTTTACGCTGAAAACGAGCAGTACTTC. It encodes CASSDSVYAENEQYF.

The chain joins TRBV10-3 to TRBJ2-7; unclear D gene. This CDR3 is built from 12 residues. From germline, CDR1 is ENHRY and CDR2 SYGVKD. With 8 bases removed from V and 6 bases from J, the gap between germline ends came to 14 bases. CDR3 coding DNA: TGTGCCATCGCGGTCTCCGGGTCCGAGCAGTACTTC. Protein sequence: CAIAVSGSEQYF.

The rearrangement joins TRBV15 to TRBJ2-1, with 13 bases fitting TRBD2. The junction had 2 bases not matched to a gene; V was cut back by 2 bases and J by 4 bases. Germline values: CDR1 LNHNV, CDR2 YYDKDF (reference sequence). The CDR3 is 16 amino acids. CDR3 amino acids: CATSRRTSGSYNEQFF. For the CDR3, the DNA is TGTGCCACCAGCAGAAGGACTAGCGGGAGTTACAATGAGCAGTTCTTC.

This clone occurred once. The CDR3 coding sequence is TGTGCCAGCAGTTACTCTGAGAGTTACAATGAGCAGTTCTTC. It yields the protein CASSYSESYNEQFF. V usage is TRBV6-5 and J usage is TRBJ2-1; D unresolved. This CDR3 is 14 amino acids long. Germline V gene lookup returns CDR1 MNHEY and CDR2 SVGAGI. The V end lost 0 bases, the J end lost 4 bases, and 7 bases lay between the germline ends.

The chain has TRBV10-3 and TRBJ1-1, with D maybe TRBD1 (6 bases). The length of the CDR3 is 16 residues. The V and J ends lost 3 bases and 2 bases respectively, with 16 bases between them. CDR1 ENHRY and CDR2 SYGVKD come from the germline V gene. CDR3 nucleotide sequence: TGTGCCATCAGTGACAGGGGCCGTAATTTTAACACTGAAGCTTTCTTT. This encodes CAISDRGRNFNTEAFF.

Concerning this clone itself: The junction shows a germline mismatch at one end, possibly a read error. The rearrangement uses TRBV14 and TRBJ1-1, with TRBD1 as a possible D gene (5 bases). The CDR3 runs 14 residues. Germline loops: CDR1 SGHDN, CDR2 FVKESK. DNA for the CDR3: TGTGCCGGCAGCCAAGTAGGGGAGGGAGCTGAAGCTTTCTTT. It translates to CAGSQVGEGAEAFF.

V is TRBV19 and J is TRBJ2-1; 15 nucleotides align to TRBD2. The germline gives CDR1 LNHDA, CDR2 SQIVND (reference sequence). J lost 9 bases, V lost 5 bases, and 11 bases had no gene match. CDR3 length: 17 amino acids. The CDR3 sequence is CASSLRTSGGAQGEQFF. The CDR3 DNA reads TGTGCCAGTAGTCTCCGGACTAGCGGGGGGGCCCAGGGTGAGCAGTTCTTC.

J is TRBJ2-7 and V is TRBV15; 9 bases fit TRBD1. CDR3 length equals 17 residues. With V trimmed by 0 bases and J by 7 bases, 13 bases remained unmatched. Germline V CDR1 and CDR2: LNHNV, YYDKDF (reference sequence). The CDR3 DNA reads TGTGCCACCAGCAGAGACTTTCGGACAGGGGTCTTGGGGGAGCAGTACTTC. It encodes CATSRDFRTGVLGEQYF.

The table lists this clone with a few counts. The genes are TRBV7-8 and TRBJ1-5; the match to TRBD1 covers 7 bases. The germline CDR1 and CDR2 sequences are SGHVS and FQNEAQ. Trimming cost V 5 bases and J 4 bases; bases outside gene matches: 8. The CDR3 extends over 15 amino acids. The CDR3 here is CASSPTAGGNQPQHF. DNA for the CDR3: TGTGCCAGCAGCCCGACAGCAGGGGGGAATCAGCCCCAGCATTTT.

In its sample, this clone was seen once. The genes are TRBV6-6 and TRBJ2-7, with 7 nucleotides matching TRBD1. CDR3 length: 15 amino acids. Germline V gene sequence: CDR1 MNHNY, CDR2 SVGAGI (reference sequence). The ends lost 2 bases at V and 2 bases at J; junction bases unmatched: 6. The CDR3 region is CASSYPGTAAYEQYF. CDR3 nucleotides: TGTGCCAGCAGTTACCCGGGGACAGCCGCCTACGAGCAGTACTTC.

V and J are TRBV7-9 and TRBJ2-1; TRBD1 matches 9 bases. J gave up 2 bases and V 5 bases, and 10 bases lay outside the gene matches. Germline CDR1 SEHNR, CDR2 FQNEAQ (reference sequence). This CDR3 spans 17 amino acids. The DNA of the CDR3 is TGTGCCAGCAGCGTCCAGACAGGGGGGGTAGCCTACAATGAGCAGTTCTTC. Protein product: CASSVQTGGVAYNEQFF.

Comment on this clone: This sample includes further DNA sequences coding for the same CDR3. CDR3 in amino acids: CASSETGAYGYTF. The CDR3 DNA reads TGTGCCAGCAGTGAGACAGGAGCCTATGGCTACACCTTC. The V gene is TRBV2, the J gene TRBJ1-2; tentatively, D is TRBD1 (6 bases). There are 13 residues in the CDR3. Trimming took off 3 bases at V and 4 bases at J, with 9 bases between the two ends. Germline V gene data show CDR1 as SNHLY and CDR2 as FYNNEI.

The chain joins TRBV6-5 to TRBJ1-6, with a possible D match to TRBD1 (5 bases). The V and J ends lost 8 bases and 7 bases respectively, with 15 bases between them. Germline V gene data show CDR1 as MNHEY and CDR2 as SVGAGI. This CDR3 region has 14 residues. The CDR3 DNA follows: TGTGCCAGCCGCCCACCAGGGATCAATTCACCCCTCCACTTT. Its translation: CASRPPGINSPLHF.

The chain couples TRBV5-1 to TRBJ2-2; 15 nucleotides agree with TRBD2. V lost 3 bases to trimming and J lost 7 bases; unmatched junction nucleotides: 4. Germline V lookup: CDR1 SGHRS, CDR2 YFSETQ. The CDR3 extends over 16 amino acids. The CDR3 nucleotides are TGCGCCAGCAGCTGGGGGACTAGCGGGAGGAACGGGGAGCTGTTTTTT. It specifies CASSWGTSGRNGELFF.

CDR3: CASSQGMGLGNEQYF. CDR3 nucleotide sequence: TGCGCCAGCAGCCAAGGTATGGGGCTTGGGAACGAGCAGTACTTC. The chain has TRBV4-3 and TRBJ2-7, with TRBD1 as a possible D gene (5 bases). The CDR3 consists of 15 residues. The germline V gene has CDR1 LGHNA and CDR2 YSLEER. The V and J ends lost 1 base and 5 bases respectively, with 15 bases between them.

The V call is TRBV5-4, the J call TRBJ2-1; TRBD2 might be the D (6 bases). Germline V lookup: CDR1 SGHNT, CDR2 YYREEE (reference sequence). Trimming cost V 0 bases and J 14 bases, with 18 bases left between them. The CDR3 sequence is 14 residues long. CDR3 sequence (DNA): TGTGCCAGCAGCTTGGCCGTAGCGGACGCACGGGAGTTCTTC. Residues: CASSLAVADAREFF.

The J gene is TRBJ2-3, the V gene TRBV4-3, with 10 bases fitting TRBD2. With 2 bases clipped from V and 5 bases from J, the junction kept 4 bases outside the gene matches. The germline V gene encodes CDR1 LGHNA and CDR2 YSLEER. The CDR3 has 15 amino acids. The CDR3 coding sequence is TGCGCCAGCAGCCAACTAGCGGGGGCGAGAGATACGCAGTATTTT. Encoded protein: CASSQLAGARDTQYF.

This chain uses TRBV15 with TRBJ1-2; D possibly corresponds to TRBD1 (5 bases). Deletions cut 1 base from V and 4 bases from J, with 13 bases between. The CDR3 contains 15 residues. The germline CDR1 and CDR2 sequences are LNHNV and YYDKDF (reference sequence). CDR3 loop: CATSRVDQGLYGYTF. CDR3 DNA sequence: TGTGCCACCAGCAGAGTGGACCAGGGTCTCTATGGCTACACCTTC.

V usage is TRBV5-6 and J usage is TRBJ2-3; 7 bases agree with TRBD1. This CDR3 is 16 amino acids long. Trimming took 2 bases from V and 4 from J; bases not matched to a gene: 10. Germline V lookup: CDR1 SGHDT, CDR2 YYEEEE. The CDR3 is CASSFRQGYSPDTQYF. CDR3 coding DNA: TGTGCCAGCAGCTTTAGACAGGGATACTCACCAGATACGCAGTATTTT.